The 3 T cell receptor beta chains presented below share a single source sample, sequenced in a study of graft-versus-host responses after intestinal transplantation. This table comes from immunoSEQ multiplex PCR, and its TCRdb copy is limited to in-frame clones, with some not included. The sample contains 9,500 to 15,000 clones, 85% to 95% of which appear only once. The specimen comprised PBMCs, sampled 109 days after intestinal transplant. The receptors come from a human patient who received an intestinal transplant, so some T cells may come from the graft donor.

This clone was seen once. The rearrangement links TRBV5-4 to TRBJ2-7; 13 bases are shared with TRBD2. This CDR3 comprises 17 residues. The V gene's germline CDR1 is SGHNT and CDR2 YYREEE (reference sequence). V lost 0 bases to trimming and J lost 6 bases; unmatched junction nucleotides: 9. This CDR3 reads CASSLELAGGPALEQYF. The DNA of the CDR3 is TGTGCCAGCAGCTTGGAACTAGCGGGAGGGCCAGCCCTCGAGCAGTACTTC.

In its sample, this clone ranks as large. The chain employs TRBV6-6 and TRBJ1-1; no definite D call. The germline V and J ends were trimmed by 6 bases and 0 bases, with 11 bases remaining between them. The length of the CDR3 is 14 residues. Germline values: CDR1 MNHNY, CDR2 SVGAGI (reference sequence). The DNA of the CDR3 is TGTGCCAGCAGCGCCGAGCGGGTGAACACTGAAGCTTTCTTT. The encoded protein is CASSAERVNTEAFF.

The chain couples TRBV6-1 to TRBJ1-1; no firm D call. Trimming removed 8 bases from V and 1 base from J, with 14 bases in between. The CDR3 runs to 14 residues. Germline values: CDR1 MNHNS, CDR2 SASEGT. CDR3 in DNA: TGTGCCAGCCCCCGTCGGGGAGGGAACACTGAAGCTTTCTTT. Translation gives CASPRRGGNTEAFF.